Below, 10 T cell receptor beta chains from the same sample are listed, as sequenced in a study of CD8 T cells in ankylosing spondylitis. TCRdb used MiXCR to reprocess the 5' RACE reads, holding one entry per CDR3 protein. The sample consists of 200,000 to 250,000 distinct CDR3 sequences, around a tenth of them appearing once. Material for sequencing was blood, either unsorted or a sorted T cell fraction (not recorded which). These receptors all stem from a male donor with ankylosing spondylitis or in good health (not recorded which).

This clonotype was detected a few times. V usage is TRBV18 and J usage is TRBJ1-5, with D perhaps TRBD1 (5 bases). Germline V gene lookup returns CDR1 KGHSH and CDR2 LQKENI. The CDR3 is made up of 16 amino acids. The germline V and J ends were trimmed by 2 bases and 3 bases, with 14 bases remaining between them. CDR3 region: CASSPAGGTNNQPQHF. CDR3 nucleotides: TGTGCCAGCTCACCAGCGGGGGGGACGAACAATCAGCCCCAGCATTTT. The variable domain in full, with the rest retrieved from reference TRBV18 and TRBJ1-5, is NAGVMQNPRHLVRRRGQEARLRCSPMKGHSHVYWYRQLPEEGLKFMVYLQKENIIDESGMPKERFSAEFPKEGPSILRIQQVVRGDSAAYFCASSPAGGTNNQPQHFGDGTRLSIL.

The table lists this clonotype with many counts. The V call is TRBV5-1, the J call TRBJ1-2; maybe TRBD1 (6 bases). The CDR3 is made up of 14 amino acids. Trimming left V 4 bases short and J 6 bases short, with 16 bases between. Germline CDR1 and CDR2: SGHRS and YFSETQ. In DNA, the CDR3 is TGCGCCAGCAGCCAGGATGGGGGCGTAAATGGCTACACCTTC. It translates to CASSQDGGVNGYTF.

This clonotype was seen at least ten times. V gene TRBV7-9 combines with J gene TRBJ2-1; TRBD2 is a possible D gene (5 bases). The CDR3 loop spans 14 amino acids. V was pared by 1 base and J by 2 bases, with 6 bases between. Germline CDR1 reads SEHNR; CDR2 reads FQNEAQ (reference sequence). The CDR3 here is CASSLGGPYNEQFF. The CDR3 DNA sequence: TGTGCCAGCAGCTTAGGAGGGCCCTACAATGAGCAGTTCTTC.

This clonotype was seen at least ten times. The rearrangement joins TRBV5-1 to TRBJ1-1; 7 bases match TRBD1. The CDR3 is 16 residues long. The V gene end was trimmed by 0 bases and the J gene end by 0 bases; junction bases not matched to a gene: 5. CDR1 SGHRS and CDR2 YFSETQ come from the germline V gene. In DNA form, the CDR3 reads TGCGCCAGCAGCTTGGCCCGGACAGGAATGAACACTGAAGCTTTCTTT. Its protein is CASSLARTGMNTEAFF.

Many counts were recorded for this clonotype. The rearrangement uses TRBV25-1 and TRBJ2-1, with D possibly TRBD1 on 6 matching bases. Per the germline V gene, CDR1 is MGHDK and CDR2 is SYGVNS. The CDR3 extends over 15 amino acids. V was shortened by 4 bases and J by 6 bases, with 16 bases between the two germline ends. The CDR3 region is CASSVTRGPFNEQFF. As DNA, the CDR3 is TGTGCCAGCAGTGTAACCAGGGGCCCCTTCAATGAGCAGTTCTTC.

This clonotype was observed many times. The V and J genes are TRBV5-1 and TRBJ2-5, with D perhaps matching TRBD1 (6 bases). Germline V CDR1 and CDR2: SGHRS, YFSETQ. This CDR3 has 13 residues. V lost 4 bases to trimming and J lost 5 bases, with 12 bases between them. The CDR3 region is CASSNQGMETQYF. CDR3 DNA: TGCGCCAGCAGCAACCAGGGGATGGAGACCCAGTACTTC.

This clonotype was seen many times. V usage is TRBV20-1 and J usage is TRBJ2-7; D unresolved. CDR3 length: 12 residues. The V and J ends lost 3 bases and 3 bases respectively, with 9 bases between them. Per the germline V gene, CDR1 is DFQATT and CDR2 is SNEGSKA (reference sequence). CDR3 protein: CSASPGGYEQYF. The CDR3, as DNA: TGCAGTGCTAGTCCGGGTGGCTACGAGCAGTACTTC.

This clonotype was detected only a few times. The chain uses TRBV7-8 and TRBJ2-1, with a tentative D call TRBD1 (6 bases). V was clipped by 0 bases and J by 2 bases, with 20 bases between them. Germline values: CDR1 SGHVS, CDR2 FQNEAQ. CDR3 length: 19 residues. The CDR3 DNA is TGTGCCAGCAGCTTAGCGGCTATGGAAGGCAGGGGACCCTACAATGAGCAGTTCTTC. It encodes CASSLAAMEGRGPYNEQFF.

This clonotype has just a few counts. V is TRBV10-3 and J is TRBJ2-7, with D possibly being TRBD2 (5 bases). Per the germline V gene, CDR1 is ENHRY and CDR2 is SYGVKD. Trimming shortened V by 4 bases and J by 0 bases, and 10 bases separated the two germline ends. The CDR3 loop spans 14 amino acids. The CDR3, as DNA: TGTGCCATCAGTGGGACTCTTAGCTCCTACGAGCAGTACTTC. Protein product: CAISGTLSSYEQYF.

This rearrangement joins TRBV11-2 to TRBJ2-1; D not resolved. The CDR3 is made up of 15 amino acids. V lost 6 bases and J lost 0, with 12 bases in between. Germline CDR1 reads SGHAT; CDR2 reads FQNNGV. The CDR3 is CASRGYIDSYNEQFF. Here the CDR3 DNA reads TGTGCCAGCAGGGGGTATATCGACTCCTACAATGAGCAGTTCTTC. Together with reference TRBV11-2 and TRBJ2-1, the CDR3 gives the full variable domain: EAGVAQSPRYKIIEKRQSVAFWCNPISGHATLYWYQQILGQGPKLLIQFQNNGVVDDSQLPKDRFSAERLKGVDSTLKIQPAKLEDSAVYLCASRGYIDSYNEQFFGPGTRLTVL.